The T cell receptor beta chain described here comes from a study of T-cell memory formation after mild COVID-19. Overall study: The study found TCR clusters largely donor specific.

Study findings and constraints: Contracting CD8+ clones were enriched in EMRA, CD4+ mainly in CM and EM. Second-wave clones peaking on day 37 lacked confirmed SARS-CoV-2 specificity. Detection of some responders pre-infection suggested pre-existing cross-reactive memory T cells participated.

TCRdb re-called the 5' RACE reads with MiXCR, one entry per CDR3 protein. In the table there are about 450,000 distinct CDR3 sequences, about 25% of which are singletons. This clonotype was observed a handful of times. What it binds is not known. This CDR3 has 12 residues. Trimming stripped 1 base from V and 9 bases from J, with 6 bases between. From germline, CDR1 is LGHDT and CDR2 YNNKEL (reference sequence). The V and J genes are TRBV3-1 and TRBJ2-2; D gene unclear. The sequenced sample was PBMCs or a T cell subset sorted from them (not recorded which). The sequence derives from an adult woman who had mild COVID-19 (a few samples of this study predate the infection). Cell type and time point are not known. The CDR3 DNA reads as TGTGCCAGCAGCCAAGTTGGATGGGAGCTGTTTTTT. This codes for CASSQVGWELFF.